This TCR beta chain was obtained from a study of T cells in localized non-small cell lung cancer. The study's findings and limits: Sequence data derive from only one tumor region, so heterogeneity remains possible. There were a median around 57 of the top 100 tumor clones appearing in adjacent lung. Elevated blood T cell density was associated with longer overall survival. Compared with tumor, uninvolved adjacent lung displayed greater T cell clonality, ranking highest overall.

A word on this clone: Its antigen is not known.

The assay was immunoSEQ multiplex PCR, and TCRdb's table has in-frame clones only and misses some. The data show 90,000 to 100,000 clones, with just over 90% seen just once and roughly 3.9% held by the top ten. From germline, CDR1 is SGHTS and CDR2 YDEGEE. The CDR3 has 13 residues. V lost 6 bases and J lost 3, with 10 bases in between. The receptor was derived from a woman aged 35-75 years with stage II squamous cell lung carcinoma. The rearrangement joins TRBV5-8 to TRBJ2-1, with a tentative D call TRBD2 (6 bases). The material sequenced was PBMCs, taken before any cancer treatment. CDR3 DNA: TGTGCCAGCACGGAGGGCCTCTACAATGAGCAGTTCTTC. Encoded protein: CASTEGLYNEQFF. Supplemented by reference TRBV5-8 and TRBJ2-1, the full variable domain reads EAGVTQSPTHLIKTRGQQATLRCSPISGHTSVYWYQQALGLGLQFLLWYDEGEERNRGNFPPRFSGRQFPNYSSELNVNALELEDSALYLCASTEGLYNEQFFGPGTRLTVL.